This T cell receptor (beta chain) was captured by sequencing in a study of cytomegalovirus exposure and HLA in healthy donors listed by TCRdb under 2017. In the study overall: According to an earlier analysis of 550 to 750 of the donors, 200 million or so T cells yielded roughly 100 million unique TCR beta sequences and approximately 300 Gb of sequence data. About 280 gigabases of sequencing data and approximately 91 million unique TCR sequences made up an early release that covered around 640 HLA-typed donors. Of the 300 to 450 genotyped donors, 65% to 90% fell in the genetic ancestry cluster associated with self-reported Caucasian donors. The study aimed to test whether signatures of past pathogen exposure could be identified by cataloging public T cell receptors. The T cell repertoires of several hundred subjects were profiled by immunosequencing and related to cytomegalovirus serostatus. A separate validation cohort of 100 to 150 different subjects was used in addition to the roughly 670-subject first cohort. High-throughput TCR immunosequencing, statistical association of individual TCRs with disease status, and machine learning were combined to predict cytomegalovirus infection status. A later analysis re-analyzed previously published TCR beta repertoires from 650 to 800 donors and added high-resolution HLA genotyping to study TCR occurrence patterns. Rather than drawing on any new phenotypic data, the later analysis identified candidate immune exposures from TCR beta sequences and the way those sequences occurred across donors. An earlier analysis of several hundred of the donors used high-throughput TCR beta sequencing to judge whether each TCR beta V gene segment behaved as functional or pseudogenic. Donor age, sex, ethnicity and CMV serostatus were compiled alongside the repertoire data. Genome-wide SNP genotypes for about 60% of the roughly 670 donors were used in a later genetic analysis, which treated that subset as a discovery cohort. Every discovery cohort repertoire had been produced on one sequencing platform. Class I and class II HLA loci were covered by the typing at four-digit resolution. Typing coverage varied by locus: roughly 629-630 donors for A, B, C, DRB1 and DQB1; roughly 520 for DQA1; more than 600 for DPA1; approximately 490 for DPB1. Because of strong linkage in the cohort, roughly five DR-DQ haplotypes were treated as single units for association and clustering. Among around 400 genotyped donors of the cohort, an average of around 250,000 unique TCR beta nucleotide sequences was sequenced per donor, of which roughly 17% were non-productive.

V drops 10 bases and J drops 1 base, leaving 10 bases in between. From its cysteine to its phenylalanine, the CDR3 spans 12 amino acids. Only CDR3 DNA remains: 36 bases, in frame from the first base. CDR1 is given as MNHNY and CDR2 as SVGAGI, both from the germline V gene (reference sequence). Broader findings and caveats from the paper: In a later genetic analysis, a missense DCLRE1C variant was associated with V-gene and J-gene trimming of TCR beta chains, and the association was replicated in an independent cohort. A further reported finding was that TCR beta sequences accurately predicted the HLA-A and HLA-B alleles for most subjects in the first cohort. The study gave a list of about 170 TCR beta chains associated with cytomegalovirus. In a later genetic analysis, fewer N-insertions in productive TCRs were reported among donors in an Asian-associated ancestry cluster than the roughly 700-donor mean. The 87-base-pair reads could not distinguish some IMGT-functional V segments, including TRBV6-2 and TRBV6-3, so those segments were excluded. It was suggested by the authors that the approach could potentially be generalized to other disease states and immunological phenotypes. In vitro tests confirmed that a few of the cytomegalovirus-associated TCR beta chains recognize cytomegalovirus antigens. HLA typing was unavailable for some donors at each locus, so association tests used only the typed subset. Across donors, most TCR sequences were observed very rarely, whereas some public TCRs were present in many individuals. The classifier was reported to diagnose cytomegalovirus status with high specificity and sensitivity in both the original and validation cohorts. Linkage disequilibrium might explain the correlated functional status among segregating V segments, but an unknown experimental factor could not be ruled out. The presence/absence analyses assumed that sequencing depth was roughly uniform across donors, and that assumption may not be true. This cohort had only TCR beta chains sequenced, and the lack of alpha or paired-chain data limited which features could be detected. A later analysis associated about 16,000 TCR beta sequences with specific HLA alleles at a false discovery rate of 0.05. Because counts were too low, about 15 rarely observed V segments, including chromosome 9 orphons, were left out of the earlier analysis of about 620 of the donors. For the cohort, immune exposure information was limited to CMV serostatus. Assigning TCR associations to individual alleles was difficult when HLA alleles, especially DR and DQ, strongly co-occurred. In an earlier analysis of some 500 of the donors, most TCR beta V segments were observed in productive rearrangements about 87% or about 30% of the time, broadly matching IMGT annotations. A later analysis found that TCR association rates varied across HLA loci, with DRB1 alleles showing the most associated TCRs and HLA-C alleles the fewest. A later analysis found that HLA-associated TCR beta chains were more clonally expanded and had lower generation probabilities than equally common non-associated chains. A cluster of highly shared sequence variants was judged likely to represent a technical artifact of the sequencing pipeline. According to a later analysis, parvovirus B19, influenza, CMV and Epstein-Barr virus appeared linked to several top co-occurrence clusters. According to a later analysis, most CMV-associated TCR beta chains appeared to be HLA-restricted, and the HLA associations seemed to be driven largely by CMV exposure.

This clone came up once. The target of this receptor is not known. Base qualities are not at hand, and no much larger clone is one base apart. The cohort comprised 670 or so healthy bone marrow donors. Cohort members were all nominally healthy when sampled, although unrecorded immune exposures were likely present. The donor tested CMV seronegative, placing the donor among the 350 to 400 seronegative members of the cohort. A peripheral blood sample was provided by each donor, and peripheral blood mononuclear cells were used for TCR beta sequencing. Genomic DNA was extracted from the blood cell samples with the Qiagen DNeasy Blood Extraction Kit. Library prep was done by the immunoSEQ multiplex PCR assay. For the multiplex PCR, a mixture combining 60 forward primers for TCR Vbeta segments and 13 reverse primers for TCR Jbeta segments was used. Amplification of the CDR3 region of rearranged TCR beta genes was performed with a multiplex PCR assay on genomic DNA. The amplified TCR beta libraries were sequenced on the Illumina HiSeq System as 87-base-pair reads. In the original analysis: A later analysis tallied tens of millions of unique TCR beta chains across the 660 or so repertoires, and approximately 12 million of those chains were shared by two or more donors. Raw reads were error-corrected and collapsed into unique sequences with a nearest-neighbor algorithm that merged closely related sequences to remove PCR and sequencing errors. V, D and J gene segments were assigned by aligning CDR3 sequences to IMGT reference sequences. For a sequence to be retained, a match of at least six nucleotides to both a V gene segment and a J gene segment was required. Rearrangements were classified as productive when the CDR3 lacked stop codons and remained in frame with V and J, and all other rearrangements were classified as non-productive. CDR3 was defined by IMGT convention, running from the second conserved V-encoded cysteine to the conserved J-encoded phenylalanine. Sequences without an unambiguous match to a single V gene segment were excluded from the earlier analysis of over 500 of the donors. In an earlier analysis of some 590 of the donors, a V segment was called functional when productive rearrangements were above 56.7%, and segregating when the standard deviation between donors exceeded 5%. A statistical classification framework was built to diagnose cytomegalovirus status from the catalog of TCR beta chain sequences. V and J gene assignment, in a later analysis, came from comparing TCR nucleotide sequences with IMGT/GENE-DB human TR gene sequences. A later analysis assigned CDR3 sequences and most-parsimonious VDJ recombination scenarios with the TCRdist pipeline. In a later analysis, every TCR beta chain was defined by the combination of its CDR3 amino acid sequence and its V-gene family, and reads without a unique V-gene family were dropped. To address suspected cross-contamination and a sequencing artifact, a later analysis removed a few hundred highly shared, low-generation-probability nucleotide sequences. In a later analysis, a clonal expansion index for each public chain was calculated from normalized within-repertoire ranks of inferred template counts. Generation probabilities in a later analysis came from a VDJ recombination model fitted to out-of-frame rearrangements, and those results were checked against IGoR. Hypergeometric tests were used in a later analysis to score TCR-TCR, TCR-HLA and TCR-CMV co-occurrence, with a repertoire-size bias correction applied to the TCR pairs. In a later analysis, false discovery rates were estimated by permuting HLA or CMV assignments 20 times. In a later analysis, co-occurring TCRs were grouped with DBSCAN, and TCRdist sequence similarity was added when clustering was performed within HLA-allele-positive subsets. For co-occurrence clustering, repertoires with fewer than 30,000 or more than 120,000 public chains were excluded, along with about five repertoires with anomalous nucleotide sharing. The source is immuneACCESS, and TCRdb retained only in-frame sequences with V and J called. Part of the clones is not carried over; for the studies checked, unresolved V genes explain less than half of this, and the remainder is unexplained. That table supplies the V and J calls and clone size; D and trimming were determined from the DNA. A total of more than 95,000 clones appear in this sample, around 80% of them only once. The ten largest make up 6.1% of the sample.

The clonotype comes from a man aged 18 to 35 in good health and CMV-seronegative. Sample: PBMCs. This sequence uses TRBV6-6 and TRBJ1-1, with the D gene call left open. The CDR3 in this case is CATELSNTEAFF. In nucleotides, the sequence is TGTGCCACCGAGTTGTCGAACACTGAAGCTTTCTTT.